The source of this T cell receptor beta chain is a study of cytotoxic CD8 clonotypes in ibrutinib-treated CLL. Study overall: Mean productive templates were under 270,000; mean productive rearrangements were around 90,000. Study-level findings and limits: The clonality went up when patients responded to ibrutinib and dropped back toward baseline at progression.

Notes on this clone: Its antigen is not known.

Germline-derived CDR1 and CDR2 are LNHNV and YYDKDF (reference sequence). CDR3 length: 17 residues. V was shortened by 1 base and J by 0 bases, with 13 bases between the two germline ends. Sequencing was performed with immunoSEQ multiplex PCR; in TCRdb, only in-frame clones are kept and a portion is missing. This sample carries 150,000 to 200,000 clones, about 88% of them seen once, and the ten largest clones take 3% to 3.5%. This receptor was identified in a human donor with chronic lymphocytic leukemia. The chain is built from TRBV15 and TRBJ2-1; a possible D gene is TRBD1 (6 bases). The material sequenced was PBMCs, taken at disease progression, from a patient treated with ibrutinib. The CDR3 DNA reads TGTGCCACCAGCAGAGCCGGGACACCGAGCTCCTACAATGAGCAGTTCTTC. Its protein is CATSRAGTPSSYNEQFF.